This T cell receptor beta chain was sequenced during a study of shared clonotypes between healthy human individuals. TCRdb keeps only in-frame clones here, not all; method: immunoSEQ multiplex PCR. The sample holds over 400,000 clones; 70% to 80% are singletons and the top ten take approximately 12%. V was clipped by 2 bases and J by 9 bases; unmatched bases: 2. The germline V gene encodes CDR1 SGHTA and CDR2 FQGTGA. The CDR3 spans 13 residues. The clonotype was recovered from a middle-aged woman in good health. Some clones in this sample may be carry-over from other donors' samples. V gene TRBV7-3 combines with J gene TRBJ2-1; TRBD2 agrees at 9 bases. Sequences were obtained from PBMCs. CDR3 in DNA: TGTGCCAGCAGCTTAGAGCGGGGGGTTGAGCAGTTCTTC. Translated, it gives CASSLERGVEQFF.